This entry describes one T cell receptor (beta chain). These data come from a study of blood T cell repertoires in COVID-19. Study-wide background: The United States, Italy and Spain were the sources of the acute and convalescent COVID-19 samples.

Here immunoSEQ multiplex PCR was the method, and the copy in TCRdb shows in-frame clones only, minus some. The data show approximately 160,000 clones, roughly 84% seen once. The CDR3 covers 14 residues. CDR1 KGHSH and CDR2 LQKENI come from the germline V gene. The V gene lost 4 bases and the J gene lost 3 bases, with 10 bases spanning the gap. Sequenced: peripheral blood. The origin of this receptor is a woman between 45 and 65 years old in a cohort sampled during active or convalescent COVID-19. The gene calls are TRBV18 and TRBJ1-5; D is possibly TRBD1 (6 bases). The CDR3 loop reads CASSQGGDNQPQHF. The CDR3 nucleotides read TGTGCCAGCTCACAGGGGGGGGACAATCAGCCCCAGCATTTT.